This T cell receptor beta chain was identified during a study of PD-1 blockade in mismatch repair-deficient tumors. The overall study: Patients had about 13 mismatch repair-deficient cancer types and were previously treated and progressing.

Every patient had mismatch repair deficiency by PCR or immunohistochemistry. Trimming removed 0 bases from V and 2 bases from J, with 8 bases in between. The CDR3 is 14 amino acids. Germline values: CDR1 SGHAT, CDR2 FQNNGV. The count of this clone is one. Its antigen is not known. Study observations and caveats: Rapid post-treatment expansion, then contraction, generally preceding radiologic response, marked tumor-resident clones.

The protocol was immunoSEQ multiplex PCR, while the TCRdb copy is restricted to in-frame clones and leaves out a portion. This table holds around 110,000 clones, about 74% found once. This clonotype was sampled from an adult with mismatch repair-deficient cancer. The specimen comprised peripheral blood, sampled approximately 64 weeks after starting pembrolizumab. This chain joins TRBV11-2 and TRBJ2-7, with unresolved D. Here the CDR3 DNA reads TGTGCCAGCAGCTTAGATTTTGCGGCCTACGAGCAGTACTTC. It specifies CASSLDFAAYEQYF.